A single sample is the source of the 29 T cell receptor beta chains below, sequenced in a study of blood T cell repertoires in COVID-19. Using immunoSEQ multiplex PCR, the repertoire was profiled, and TCRdb retains in-frame clones only, with some absent. The sample lists around 94,000 clones; roughly 85% were seen once. Sequencing used peripheral blood. The receptors shown here come from a man aged 45 to 65 with active COVID-19.

This clone was seen a few times. V usage is TRBV18 and J usage is TRBJ2-3, with unresolved D. The germline CDR1 and CDR2 sequences are KGHSH and LQKENI. Trimming pared 5 bases from V and 0 bases from J, leaving 3 bases between. The length of the CDR3 is 12 residues. The CDR3 loop is CASSTSTDTQYF. CDR3 DNA: TGTGCCAGCTCAACTAGCACAGATACGCAGTATTTT.

The chain recombines TRBV7-2 with TRBJ2-7; the D is unclear. Germline V lookup: CDR1 SGHTA, CDR2 FQGNSA. This CDR3 is 13 amino acids long. Trimming removed 6 bases at V and 2 bases at J, with 11 bases between. DNA for the CDR3: TGTGCCAGCAGTCGCAGGCCAACCTACGAGCAGTACTTC. It is translated as CASSRRPTYEQYF.

This clone was seen a single time. The chain combines TRBV2 with TRBJ2-1; TRBD2 matches 9 bases. The V segment lost 6 bases and the J segment 7 bases; nucleotides outside the gene matches: 10. Looked up from germline, CDR1 is SNHLY and CDR2 is FYNNEI. This CDR3 has 15 amino acids. The CDR3, as DNA: TGTGCCAGCAGCCCTCTAGCGGGGTTGAGTAATGAGCAGTTCTTC. Encoded protein: CASSPLAGLSNEQFF. Combining the CDR3 with reference TRBV2 and TRBJ2-1 gives the whole variable domain EPEVTQTPSHQVTQMGQEVILRCVPISNHLYFYWYRQILGQKVEFLVSFYNNEISEKSEIFDDQFSVERPDGSNFTLKIRSTKLEDSAMYFCASSPLAGLSNEQFFGPGTRLTVL.

The gene calls are TRBV7-8 and TRBJ2-7; 12 nucleotides match TRBD1. The CDR3 covers 15 residues. Per the germline V gene, CDR1 is SGHVS and CDR2 is FQNEAQ. V was clipped by 5 bases and J by 6 bases; unmatched bases: 8. The CDR3 coding sequence is TGTGCCAGCAGCCAAACCGGGACAGGGGGCCTCGAGCAGTACTTC. It codes for CASSQTGTGGLEQYF.

The chain carries TRBV6-2 or TRBV6-3 and TRBJ2-3, with 8 bases lining up with TRBD2. Per the germline V gene, CDR1 is MNHEY and CDR2 is SVGEGT. The length of the CDR3 is 16 residues. The V gene end was trimmed by 0 bases and the J gene end by 8 bases; junction bases not matched to a gene: 10. The CDR3 sequence: CASSYSTAGASGTQYF. The CDR3, as DNA: TGTGCCAGCAGTTACTCGACAGCGGGGGCCTCGGGTACGCAGTATTTT.

V gene TRBV6-5 combines with J gene TRBJ1-2, with D possibly being TRBD1 (5 bases). Trimming took 7 bases from V and 0 from J, leaving 15 bases between them. Germline V lookup: CDR1 MNHEY, CDR2 SVGAGI. This CDR3 spans 15 amino acids. The CDR3 loop reads CASKLIGAANYGYTF. Written as DNA, the CDR3 is TGTGCCAGCAAACTAATTGGGGCAGCTAACTATGGCTACACCTTC.

The genes are TRBV9 and TRBJ2-3, with a possible D match to TRBD2 (5 bases). Germline V gene lookup returns CDR1 SGDLS and CDR2 YYNGEE. This CDR3 is 15 amino acids long. Trimming removed 0 bases from V and 4 bases from J, with 12 bases in between. In DNA form, the CDR3 reads TGTGCCAGCAGCGTAGGGAGGAGTGCCCCAGATACGCAGTATTTT. Protein: CASSVGRSAPDTQYF.

The chain joins TRBV9 to TRBJ1-2; 7 bases map to TRBD1. V was clipped by 0 bases and J by 5 bases; unmatched bases: 7. CDR3 size: 15 residues. Germline V CDR1 and CDR2: SGDLS, YYNGEE. DNA for the CDR3: TGTGCCAGCAGCGTAGGGGACAGAAAGGGGTATGGCTACACCTTC. Amino acids: CASSVGDRKGYGYTF.

V usage is TRBV29-1 and J usage is TRBJ1-2; 7 nucleotides match TRBD1. The germline gives CDR1 SQVTM, CDR2 ANQGSEA. The length of the CDR3 is 12 residues. J was trimmed by 4 bases and V by 7 bases; bases with no gene match: 6. The CDR3 reads CSGGDSPYGYTF. In nucleotides, the CDR3 is TGCAGCGGGGGGGACAGCCCCTATGGCTACACCTTC.

The J gene is TRBJ1-1, the V gene TRBV12-3 or TRBV12-4; D is unresolved. The CDR3 spans 12 residues. Trimming removed 6 bases at V and 5 bases at J, with 10 bases between. DNA of the CDR3: TGTGCCAGCAGGGACCGGGATACTGAAGCTTTCTTT. It encodes CASRDRDTEAFF.

Many counts were recorded for this clone. The CDR3 bases are TGTGCCAGCAGTCATTTATCCCTATCCAGGGGAAGTTATGGCTACACCTTC. It is translated as CASSHLSLSRGSYGYTF. V and J are TRBV6-6 and TRBJ1-2; D is possibly TRBD1 (6 bases). V lost 5 bases and J 5 bases, leaving 24 bases between the germline ends. The length of the CDR3 is 17 residues. Germline V gene sequence: CDR1 MNHNY, CDR2 SVGAGI (reference sequence).

This chain links TRBV7-6 with TRBJ2-1, with 14 bases identical to TRBD2. CDR1 SGHVS and CDR2 FNYEAQ come from the germline V gene. The CDR3 totals 16 residues. Trimming cost V 5 bases and J 7 bases; bases outside gene matches: 7. The CDR3 DNA is TGTGCCAGCAGCAGAGGACTAGCGGGGGGTGCGAATGAGCAGTTCTTC. Amino acids: CASSRGLAGGANEQFF.

This chain uses TRBV6-5 with TRBJ1-3, with D unresolved. The CDR3 sequence is 15 residues long. V lost 5 bases to trimming and J lost 4 bases, with 15 bases between them. Germline lookup yields CDR1 MNHEY and CDR2 SVGAGI. The CDR3: CASSLWRGSGNTIYF. The CDR3 region has the DNA TGTGCCAGCAGTCTCTGGAGAGGGTCAGGAAACACCATATATTTT.

The chain recombines TRBV3-1 (or the pseudogene TRBV3-2) with TRBJ1-5; D gene ambiguous. Germline V gene sequence: CDR1 LGHDT, CDR2 YNNKEL (reference sequence). This CDR3 is built from 17 residues. Trimming stripped 4 bases from V and 5 bases from J, with 21 bases between. This CDR3 reads CASSRFGLPKGDQPQHF. CDR3 nucleotide sequence: TGTGCCAGCAGCCGCTTCGGACTGCCCAAAGGAGATCAGCCCCAGCATTTT.

The rearrangement links TRBV6-5 to TRBJ1-2; no clear D gene. With 2 bases removed from V and 9 bases from J, the gap between germline ends came to 13 bases. The CDR3 is 13 residues long. Germline V gene lookup returns CDR1 MNHEY and CDR2 SVGAGI. The chain's CDR3 is CASSYSGQRSYTF. CDR3 coding DNA: TGTGCCAGCAGTTACAGTGGTCAGAGGAGCTACACCTTC.

This clone has only a few counts. The chain joins TRBV6-5 to TRBJ1-2; TRBD1 aligns across 8 bases. The CDR3 contains 13 residues. Germline loops: CDR1 MNHEY, CDR2 SVGAGI. V dropped 6 bases and J dropped 7; count of bases not matched to a gene: 7. Here the CDR3 DNA reads TGTGCCAGCAGAAATCAGGGGGCGCTTGGCTACACCTTC. This sequence encodes CASRNQGALGYTF.

CDR3 sequence (DNA): TGTGCCACCAGTGATGCGAACAGGAGAGGCTACACCTTC. Protein product: CATSDANRRGYTF. This chain uses TRBV24-1 with TRBJ1-2, with TRBD1 as a possible D gene (5 bases). The CDR3 runs to 13 residues. Trimming left V 3 bases short and J 8 bases short, with 12 bases between. The germline V gene has CDR1 KGHDR and CDR2 SFDVKD.

The chain recombines TRBV5-6 with TRBJ1-1, with a tentative D call TRBD1 (5 bases). V shed 1 base and J shed 0 bases, with 7 bases lying between them. This CDR3 is 14 amino acids long. Germline CDR1 SGHDT, CDR2 YYEEEE. In nucleotides, the CDR3 is TGTGCCAGCAGCTTGAGACAGCTGAACACTGAAGCTTTCTTT. The encoded protein is CASSLRQLNTEAFF.

This clone was observed once. V usage is TRBV18 and J usage is TRBJ2-1; D ambiguous. Trimming took off 2 bases at V and 7 bases at J, with 9 bases between the two ends. This CDR3 has 13 residues. Germline V gives CDR1 KGHSH, CDR2 LQKENI. CDR3 nucleotide sequence: TGTGCCAGCTCACCAACTGGCGGTAATGAGCAGTTCTTC. It yields the protein CASSPTGGNEQFF.

The V gene is TRBV12-5, the J gene TRBJ2-3; possibly TRBD2 for D (6 bases). Germline CDR1 LGHNT, CDR2 FRNRAP. This CDR3 has 15 residues. Deletions cut 3 bases from V and 1 base from J, with 11 bases between. The CDR3 is CASGFWRGRTDTQYF. CDR3 sequence (DNA): TGTGCTAGTGGTTTTTGGAGGGGTCGCACAGATACGCAGTATTTT.

The chain combines TRBV27 with TRBJ1-4; TRBD1 matches 10 bases. The CDR3 has 15 amino acids. Germline V gene data show CDR1 as MNHEY and CDR2 as SMNVEV (reference sequence). The junction had 6 bases not matched to a gene; V was cut back by 5 bases and J by 6 bases. CDR3 sequence reads: CASSTGQGWDEKLFF. The CDR3 DNA reads as TGTGCCAGCAGTACGGGACAGGGGTGGGATGAAAAACTGTTTTTT.

This chain links TRBV15 with TRBJ1-1; 7 bases are a match to TRBD1. Germline CDR1 and CDR2: LNHNV and YYDKDF (reference sequence). The CDR3 spans 15 residues. J was trimmed by 1 base and V by 1 base; bases with no gene match: 3. The CDR3: CATSRGGQTNTEAFF. In DNA, the CDR3 is TGTGCCACCAGCAGAGGGGGACAGACGAACACTGAAGCTTTCTTT. Using reference TRBV15 and TRBJ1-1 for the parts outside the CDR3, the full variable domain is DAMVIQNPRYQVTQFGKPVTLSCSQTLNHNVMYWYQQKSSQAPKLLFHYYDKDFNNEADTPDNFQSRRPNTSFCFLDIRSPGLGDTAMYLCATSRGGQTNTEAFFGQGTRLTVV.

The J gene is TRBJ1-6, the V gene TRBV6-4; 10 positions agree with TRBD1. J lost 12 bases, V lost 2 bases, and 1 base had no gene match. From germline, CDR1 is MRHNA and CDR2 SNTAGT. CDR3 size: 13 residues. The CDR3 DNA follows: TGTGCCAGCAGTGACGGACAGGGGGGACCCCTCCACTTT. The encoded protein is CASSDGQGGPLHF.

The V gene is TRBV12-2, the J gene TRBJ1-4. TRBV12-2 is given as a pseudogene. This CDR3 is 16 amino acids long. The CDR3 here is CASRLGFRETNEKLFF. CDR3 in DNA: TGTGCAAGTCGCTTAGGGTTTAGGGAGACTAATGAAAAACTGTTTTTT.

This chain connects TRBV9 to TRBJ1-1, with TRBD1 matching 8 bases. The CDR3 is made up of 15 amino acids. The V segment lost 4 bases and the J segment 5 bases; nucleotides outside the gene matches: 10. Per germline, CDR1 SGDLS and CDR2 YYNGEE. The CDR3 DNA reads as TGTGCCAGCAGCTCTACGGGACAGGTATGGACTGAAGCTTTCTTT. Amino acids: CASSSTGQVWTEAFF.

V gene TRBV5-1 combines with J gene TRBJ2-2; 8 nucleotides line up with TRBD1. V gave up 1 base and J gave up 6 bases; unmatched junction bases: 8. CDR3 length: 16 residues. CDR1 is SGHRS, CDR2 YFSETQ, per germline. The CDR3 protein is CASSLNGQGTAGELFF. The CDR3 DNA is TGCGCCAGCAGCTTGAACGGACAGGGCACCGCCGGGGAGCTGTTTTTT.

The V and J genes are TRBV4-3 and TRBJ1-1, with D unresolved. V lost 3 bases and J lost 2, with 7 bases in between. Germline V gene data show CDR1 as LGHNA and CDR2 as YSLEER. This CDR3 contains 13 residues. CDR3 loop: CASSQTTNTEAFF. The CDR3 DNA sequence: TGCGCCAGCAGCCAGACGACAAACACTGAAGCTTTCTTT.

The chain couples TRBV7-9 to TRBJ2-1, with no clear D. Trimming left V 5 bases short and J 5 bases short, with 13 bases between. The CDR3 is made up of 14 amino acids. CDR1 and CDR2 from the germline V gene are SEHNR and FQNEAQ (reference sequence). CDR3 amino acids: CASSQLSAHNEQFF. CDR3 nucleotides: TGTGCCAGCAGCCAACTAAGCGCACACAATGAGCAGTTCTTC. The full variable domain, completed using reference TRBV7-9 and TRBJ2-1, is DTGVSQNPRHKITKRGQNVTFRCDPISEHNRLYWYRQTLGQGPEFLTYFQNEAQLEKSRLLSDRFSAERPKGSFSTLEIQRTEQGDSAMYLCASSQLSAHNEQFFGPGTRLTVL.

The rearrangement uses TRBV11-2 and TRBJ1-1; 9 nucleotides line up with TRBD1. The V gene's germline CDR1 is SGHAT and CDR2 FQNNGV. The length of the CDR3 is 15 residues. Trimming removed 4 bases from V and 7 bases from J; junction bases left unmatched: 10. The CDR3 is CASSSVGTGQSEAFF. CDR3 DNA sequence: TGTGCCAGCAGCTCCGTCGGGACAGGGCAAAGTGAAGCTTTCTTT. The entire variable domain, with the rest obtained from reference TRBV11-2 and TRBJ1-1, is as follows: EAGVAQSPRYKIIEKRQSVAFWCNPISGHATLYWYQQILGQGPKLLIQFQNNGVVDDSQLPKDRFSAERLKGVDSTLKIQPAKLEDSAVYLCASSSVGTGQSEAFFGQGTRLTVV.